The 27 T cell receptor beta chains below come from one sample, sequenced in a study of glioma-infiltrating T cells after dendritic cell vaccination (dated by TCRdb to 2016 to 2017). The intended sense of this specimen's time point label: after dendritic cell vaccination, including at tumor progression/relapse. Libraries were built with the immunoSEQ multiplex PCR assay. This is the immuneACCESS table as TCRdb keeps it, with only in-frame sequences that have V and J called. A part of the clones is gone; compared with another copy, unresolved V genes explain less than half, and the rest is unexplained. In all, the sample holds 75,000 to 95,000 clones, and around 86% of those were seen once. Of the sample, more than 2% falls within the top ten clones. The starting material was blood, obtained after dendritic cell vaccination. The receptors here all came from a human donor with glioblastoma.

The V call is TRBV29-1, the J call TRBJ2-3; perhaps TRBD2 as D (6 bases). CDR3 size: 14 residues. Between the trimmed V and J ends, which lost 4 bases and 1 base, there was a span of 12 bases. Germline V lookup: CDR1 SQVTM, CDR2 ANQGSEA. The CDR3 DNA reads as TGCAGCGTTGGTCGTAGCGGAGGCACAGATACGCAGTATTTT. Translation gives CSVGRSGGTDTQYF.

J is TRBJ2-1 and V is TRBV19, with TRBD2 identical over 7 bases. Germline CDR1 is LNHDA and CDR2 is SQIVND (reference sequence). With V trimmed by 3 bases and J by 4 bases, 6 bases remained unmatched. This CDR3 is 15 amino acids long. CDR3 amino acids: CASSIGGGGYNEQFF. In DNA, the CDR3 is TGTGCCAGTAGTATCGGTGGCGGGGGTTACAATGAGCAGTTCTTC.

The V call is TRBV25-1, the J call TRBJ1-2, with D maybe TRBD1 (6 bases). With 3 bases removed from V and 8 bases from J, the gap between germline ends came to 22 bases. Germline CDR1 reads MGHDK; CDR2 reads SYGVNS. This CDR3 has 16 amino acids. CDR3 sequence (DNA): TGTGCCAGCAGTGACGGGGGGCCCGGGGGAACCTACGGCTACACCTTC. Translating it yields CASSDGGPGGTYGYTF.

V and J are TRBV2 and TRBJ2-1; 8 bases map to TRBD2. The CDR3 consists of 14 residues. The V and J ends lost 2 bases and 7 bases, in that order; junction bases with no gene match: 4. Germline V gene sequence: CDR1 SNHLY, CDR2 FYNNEI. In nucleotides, the CDR3 is TGTGCCAGCAGTGAATGGGGACTAGGGAATGAGCAGTTCTTC. Amino acids: CASSEWGLGNEQFF.

The chain joins TRBV7-8 to TRBJ1-1; TRBD1 might be the D (6 bases). Germline loops: CDR1 SGHVS, CDR2 FQNEAQ. Trimming took 6 bases from V and 5 from J, leaving 13 bases between them. The CDR3 loop spans 13 amino acids. The CDR3 DNA is TGTGCCAGCAGGCGGGGGGCCGAAACTGAAGCTTTCTTT. Translation: CASRRGAETEAFF.

The V call is TRBV29-1, the J call TRBJ1-4, with TRBD1 identical over 7 bases. After removal of 5 bases from V and 0 bases from J, the junction contained 9 bases not matched to a gene. Germline V gene sequence: CDR1 SQVTM, CDR2 ANQGSEA. The CDR3 length is 16 residues. CDR3 amino acids: CSVLSRDRATNEKLFF. DNA of the CDR3: TGCAGCGTTCTTAGCCGGGACAGAGCAACTAATGAAAAACTGTTTTTT.

V usage is TRBV6-5 and J usage is TRBJ1-6, with D possibly matching TRBD1 (5 bases). The germline V gene encodes CDR1 MNHEY and CDR2 SVGAGI. CDR3 size: 16 residues. The ends were cut back, 0 bases at V and 7 bases at J, with 13 bases in the middle. The CDR3 spells CASSYSAGSWNSPLHF. CDR3 bases: TGTGCCAGCAGTTACTCGGCAGGGTCGTGGAATTCACCCCTCCACTTT.

This sequence joins TRBV27 and TRBJ2-7; 8 nucleotides align to TRBD2. Germline CDR1 reads MNHEY; CDR2 reads SMNVEV (reference sequence). The CDR3 length is 16 residues. The junction had 12 bases not matched to a gene; V was cut back by 5 bases and J by 3 bases. CDR3 sequence reads: CASSTILGSGVYEQYF. In DNA, the CDR3 is TGTGCCAGCAGTACGATCCTAGGTAGCGGGGTCTACGAGCAGTACTTC.

V and J are TRBV29-1 and TRBJ1-2; perhaps TRBD1 as D (6 bases). Trimming took 5 bases from V and 2 from J, leaving 9 bases between them. There are 12 residues in the CDR3. From germline, CDR1 is SQVTM and CDR2 ANQGSEA. The CDR3 loop is CSVFGQNYGYTF. The CDR3 DNA is TGCAGCGTTTTCGGACAGAACTATGGCTACACCTTC.

The chain has TRBV6-5 and TRBJ2-7, with TRBD2 matching over 9 bases. The CDR3 extends over 14 amino acids. Germline trimming cut 5 bases from V and 5 bases from J; bases unmatched to any gene: 7. The germline V gene has CDR1 MNHEY and CDR2 SVGAGI. CDR3 loop: CASSRSGGLNEQYF. CDR3 in DNA: TGTGCCAGCAGTCGTAGCGGGGGATTGAACGAGCAGTACTTC.

This rearrangement joins TRBV27 to TRBJ2-7; possibly TRBD2 for D (5 bases). CDR1 MNHEY and CDR2 SMNVEV come from the germline V gene (reference sequence). V was cut by 2 bases and J by 3 bases, with 20 bases left in between. The CDR3 covers 17 residues. Written as DNA, the CDR3 is TGTGCCAGCAGTTTACCCCCTAGAGGCGGGCCTGGCTACGAGCAGTACTTC. Residues: CASSLPPRGGPGYEQYF.

This clone was seen a few times. The rearrangement links TRBV6-1 to TRBJ1-3; TRBD1 matches at 8 bases. Germline CDR1 is MNHNS and CDR2 is SASEGT. Losses at the gene ends were 5 bases for V and 3 bases for J; bases not matched to a gene: 6. The CDR3 spans 15 residues. CDR3 loop: CASSRDRGNGNTIYF. As DNA, the CDR3 is TGTGCCAGCAGTCGAGACAGGGGAAATGGAAACACCATATATTTT.

The genes are TRBV6-1 and TRBJ2-5; weak D call: TRBD1 (5 bases). V lost 7 bases and J lost 5, with 11 bases in between. The CDR3 totals 12 residues. The germline gives CDR1 MNHNS, CDR2 SASEGT. This CDR3 reads CASTTGWETQYF. The CDR3 bases are TGTGCCAGCACTACAGGCTGGGAGACCCAGTACTTC.

This chain links TRBV28 with TRBJ2-5, with 8 bases that match TRBD1. CDR3 length: 15 residues. V trimming: 3 bases; J trimming: 5 bases; junction bases outside the gene matches: 8. CDR1 and CDR2 from the germline V gene are MDHEN and SYDVKM. Here the CDR3 reads CASSLSRGQRETQYF. The CDR3 bases are TGTGCCAGCAGTTTGAGCAGGGGGCAGCGGGAGACCCAGTACTTC.

V gene TRBV6-1 combines with J gene TRBJ2-7; TRBD1 matches 12 bases. CDR1 and CDR2 from the germline V gene are MNHNS and SASEGT. V lost 3 bases to trimming and J lost 5 bases; unmatched junction nucleotides: 11. This CDR3 contains 17 residues. In nucleotides, the CDR3 is TGTGCCAGCAGTGACAAGGGGACAGGGGGCCCAGGGAACGAGCAGTACTTC. Translated: CASSDKGTGGPGNEQYF.

The chain carries TRBV7-2 and TRBJ2-1; 8 bases align to TRBD1. This CDR3 contains 11 residues. Per germline, CDR1 SGHTA and CDR2 FQGNSA. The V gene end was trimmed by 4 bases and the J gene end by 15 bases; junction bases not matched to a gene: 5. CDR3 loop: CASSSRGLRFF. Written as DNA, the CDR3 is TGTGCCAGCAGCTCCAGGGGGCTCAGGTTCTTC.

DNA for the CDR3: TGTGCCAGCAGCACCATCGCCGGGACAAGCTCCTACGAGCAGTACTTC. This gives the protein CASSTIAGTSSYEQYF. The V and J genes are TRBV7-6 and TRBJ2-5; D may be TRBD1 (6 bases). The DNA end is a closer match to TRBJ2-7, so the J assignment may be wrong. This CDR3 contains 16 residues. Germline assignment: CDR1 SGHVS and CDR2 FNYEAQ.

This clone was counted a single time. This chain joins TRBV6-6 and TRBJ1-5; 9 bases agree with TRBD1. Germline lookup yields CDR1 MNHNY and CDR2 SVGAGI (reference sequence). Trimming cost V 5 bases and J 5 bases; bases outside gene matches: 10. The length of the CDR3 is 16 residues. CDR3 sequence: CASSTPGTGRDQPQHF. In DNA, the CDR3 is TGTGCCAGCAGTACCCCCGGGACAGGGCGGGATCAGCCCCAGCATTTT.

The rearrangement joins TRBV29-1 to TRBJ2-1; 11 bases map to TRBD2. Germline CDR1 reads SQVTM; CDR2 reads ANQGSEA. V gave up 7 bases and J gave up 5 bases; unmatched junction bases: 7. The CDR3 covers 14 residues. The CDR3 sequence is CSAKGLADNNEQFF. The CDR3 coding sequence is TGCAGCGCAAAGGGACTAGCGGACAACAATGAGCAGTTCTTC.

The chain links TRBV20-1 to TRBJ1-1; D is uncertain. This CDR3 is 11 amino acids long. V gave up 5 bases and J gave up 11 bases, with 15 bases separating them. The germline CDR1 and CDR2 sequences are DFQATT and SNEGSKA (reference sequence). The CDR3 nucleotides are TGCAGTGCTCGGGAGACCCGAAAGGCTTTCTTT. This translates into CSARETRKAFF.

This chain connects TRBV15 to TRBJ1-1; D not certain. There are 13 residues in the CDR3. The germline V gene has CDR1 LNHNV and CDR2 YYDKDF (reference sequence). V shed 1 base and J shed 4 bases, with 7 bases lying between them. The CDR3 nucleotides are TGTGCCACCAGCAGAGTGGTGAGCACTGAAGCTTTCTTT. Translated: CATSRVVSTEAFF.

The rearrangement joins TRBV18 to TRBJ2-7, with 7 bases that match TRBD2. The CDR3 consists of 17 residues. Looked up from germline, CDR1 is KGHSH and CDR2 is LQKENI. V was clipped by 3 bases and J by 0 bases; unmatched bases: 11. The CDR3 nucleotides are TGTGCCAGCTCACCCATTATTCTGCGGGAGAGCTCCTACGAGCAGTACTTC. It is translated as CASSPIILRESSYEQYF. The full variable domain, its missing parts supplied by reference TRBV18 and TRBJ2-7, is NAGVMQNPRHLVRRRGQEARLRCSPMKGHSHVYWYRQLPEEGLKFMVYLQKENIIDESGMPKERFSAEFPKEGPSILRIQQVVRGDSAAYFCASSPIILRESSYEQYFGPGTRLTVT.

The chain uses TRBV10-3 and TRBJ1-6; TRBD1 agrees at 8 bases. V shed 10 bases and J 13 bases; nucleotides not matched to a gene: 12. The CDR3 is made up of 13 amino acids. Germline V gene lookup returns CDR1 ENHRY and CDR2 SYGVKD. CDR3 residues: CATLGQDASPLHF. The CDR3 DNA is TGTGCCACCTTGGGACAGGACGCCTCTCCCCTCCACTTT.

The chain couples TRBV5-1 to TRBJ1-1; 7 bases agree with TRBD1. With V trimmed by 4 bases and J by 1 base, 4 bases remained unmatched. Germline V gene sequence: CDR1 SGHRS, CDR2 YFSETQ. The CDR3 runs 14 residues. For the CDR3, the DNA is TGCGCCAGCAGCCCGGGACAGCCGAACACTGAAGCTTTCTTT. Its protein is CASSPGQPNTEAFF.

The rearrangement links TRBV5-1 to TRBJ1-1; D unclear. V was pared by 0 bases and J by 1 base, with 4 bases between. The CDR3 consists of 13 residues. The germline V gene has CDR1 SGHRS and CDR2 YFSETQ. CDR3 loop: CASSLVRNTEAFF. DNA of the CDR3: TGCGCCAGCAGCTTGGTTCGGAACACTGAAGCTTTCTTT.

This chain's CDR3 is CASSQAGRDEQFF. The CDR3 DNA reads as TGTGCCAGCAGCCAAGCGGGAAGGGATGAGCAGTTCTTC. The rearrangement links TRBV4-2 to TRBJ2-1; TRBD2 might be the D (5 bases). Trimming pared 1 base from V and 8 bases from J, leaving 9 bases between. The length of the CDR3 is 13 residues. In germline, CDR1 is LGHNA, CDR2 YNFKEQ.

The CDR3 protein is CASSPAAGYEQYF. DNA of the CDR3: TGTGCCAGCTCGCCCGCCGCGGGCTACGAGCAGTACTTC. This rearrangement joins TRBV18 to TRBJ2-7; D possibly corresponds to TRBD2 (5 bases). The CDR3 sequence is 13 residues long. CDR1 and CDR2 from the germline V gene are KGHSH and LQKENI. Deletions cut 6 bases from V and 3 bases from J, with 12 bases between.